The entry that follows covers one T cell receptor beta chain sequence. The antigen is not known. These data originate in a study of CD8 T cells in ankylosing spondylitis. Study-level findings and limits: There was a TCR beta motif, made of eight highly homologous variants, that appeared characteristic of ankylosing spondylitis blood.

J was trimmed by 3 bases and V by 5 bases; bases with no gene match: 9. The length of the CDR3 is 15 residues. Germline V gene lookup returns CDR1 SGHTA and CDR2 FQGNSA. TCRdb fed the 5' RACE reads into MiXCR, producing one record per CDR3 protein. In the table there are approximately 300,000 distinct CDR3 sequences, 6.5% to 10% of which are singletons. The clonotype originates from a male donor with ankylosing spondylitis. The chain uses TRBV7-2 and TRBJ2-5; 7 positions match TRBD2. The sample was blood, either unsorted or a sorted T cell fraction (not recorded which). CDR3 in amino acids: CASSPRWGTKETQYF. The DNA of the CDR3 is TGTGCCAGCAGCCCCCGATGGGGGACTAAAGAGACCCAGTACTTC.